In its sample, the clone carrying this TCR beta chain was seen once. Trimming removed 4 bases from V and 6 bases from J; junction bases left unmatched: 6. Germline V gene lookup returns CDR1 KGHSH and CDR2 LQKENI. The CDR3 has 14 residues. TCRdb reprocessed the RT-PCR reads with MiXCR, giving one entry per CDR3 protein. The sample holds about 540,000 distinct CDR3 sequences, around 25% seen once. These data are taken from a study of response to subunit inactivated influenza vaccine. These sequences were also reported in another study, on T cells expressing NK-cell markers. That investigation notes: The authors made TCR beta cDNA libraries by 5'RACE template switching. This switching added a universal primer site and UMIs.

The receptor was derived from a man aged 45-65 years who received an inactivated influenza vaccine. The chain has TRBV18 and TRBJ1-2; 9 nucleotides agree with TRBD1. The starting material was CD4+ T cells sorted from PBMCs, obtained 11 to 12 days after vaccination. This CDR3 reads CASSHWDRDDGYTF. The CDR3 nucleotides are TGTGCCAGCTCACACTGGGACAGGGATGATGGCTACACCTTC.